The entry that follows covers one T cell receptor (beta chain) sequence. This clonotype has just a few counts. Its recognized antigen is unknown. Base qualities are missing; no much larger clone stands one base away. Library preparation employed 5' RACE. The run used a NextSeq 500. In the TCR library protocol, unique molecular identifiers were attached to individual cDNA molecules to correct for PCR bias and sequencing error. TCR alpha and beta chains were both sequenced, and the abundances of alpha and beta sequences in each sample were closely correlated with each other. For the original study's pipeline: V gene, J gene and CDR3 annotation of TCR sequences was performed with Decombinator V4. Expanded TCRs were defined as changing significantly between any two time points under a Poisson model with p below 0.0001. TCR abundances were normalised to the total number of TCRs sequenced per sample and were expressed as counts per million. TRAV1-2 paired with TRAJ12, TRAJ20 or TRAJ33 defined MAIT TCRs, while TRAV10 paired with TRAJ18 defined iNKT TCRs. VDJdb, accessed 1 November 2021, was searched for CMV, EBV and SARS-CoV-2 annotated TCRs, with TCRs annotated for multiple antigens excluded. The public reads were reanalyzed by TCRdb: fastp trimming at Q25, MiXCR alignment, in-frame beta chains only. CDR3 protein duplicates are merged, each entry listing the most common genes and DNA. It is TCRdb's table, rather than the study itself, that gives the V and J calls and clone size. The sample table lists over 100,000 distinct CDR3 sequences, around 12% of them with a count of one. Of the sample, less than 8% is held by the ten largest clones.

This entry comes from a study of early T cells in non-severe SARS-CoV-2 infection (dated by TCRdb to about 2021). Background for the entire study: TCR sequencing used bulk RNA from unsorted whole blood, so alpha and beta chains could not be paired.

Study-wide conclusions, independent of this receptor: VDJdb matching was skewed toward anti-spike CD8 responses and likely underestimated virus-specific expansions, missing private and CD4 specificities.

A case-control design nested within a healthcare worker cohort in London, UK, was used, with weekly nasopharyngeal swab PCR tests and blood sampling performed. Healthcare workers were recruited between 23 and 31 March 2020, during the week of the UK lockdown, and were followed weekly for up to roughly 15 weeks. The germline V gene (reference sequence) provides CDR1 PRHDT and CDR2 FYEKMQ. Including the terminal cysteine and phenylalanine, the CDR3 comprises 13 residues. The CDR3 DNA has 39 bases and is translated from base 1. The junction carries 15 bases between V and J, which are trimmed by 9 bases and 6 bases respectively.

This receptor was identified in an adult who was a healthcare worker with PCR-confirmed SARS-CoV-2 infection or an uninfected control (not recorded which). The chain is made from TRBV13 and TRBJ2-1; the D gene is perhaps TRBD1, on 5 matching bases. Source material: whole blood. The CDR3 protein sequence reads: CASARTLPNEQFF. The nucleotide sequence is TGTGCCAGTGCCAGGACACTACCCAATGAGCAGTTCTTC.